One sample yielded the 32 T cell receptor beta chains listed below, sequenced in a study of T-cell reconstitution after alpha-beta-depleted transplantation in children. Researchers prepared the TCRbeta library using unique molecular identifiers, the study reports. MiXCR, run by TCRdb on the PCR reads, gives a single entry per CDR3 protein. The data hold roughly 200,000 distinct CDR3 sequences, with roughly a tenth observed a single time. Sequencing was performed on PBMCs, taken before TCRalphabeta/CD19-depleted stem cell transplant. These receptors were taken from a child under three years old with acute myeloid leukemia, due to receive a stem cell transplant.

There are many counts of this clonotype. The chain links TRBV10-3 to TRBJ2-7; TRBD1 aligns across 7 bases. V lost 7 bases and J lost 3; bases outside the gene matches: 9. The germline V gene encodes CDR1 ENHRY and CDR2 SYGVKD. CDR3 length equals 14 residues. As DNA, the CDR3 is TGTGCCATCACCCCGTTGGCAGGGGGCTACGAGCAGTACTTC. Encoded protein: CAITPLAGGYEQYF.

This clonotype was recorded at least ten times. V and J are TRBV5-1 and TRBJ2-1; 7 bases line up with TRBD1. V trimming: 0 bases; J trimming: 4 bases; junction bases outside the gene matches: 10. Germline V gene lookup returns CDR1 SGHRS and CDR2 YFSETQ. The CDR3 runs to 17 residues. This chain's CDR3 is CASSLVVGQISYNEQFF. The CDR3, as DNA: TGCGCCAGCAGCTTGGTGGTGGGACAGATCTCGTACAATGAGCAGTTCTTC. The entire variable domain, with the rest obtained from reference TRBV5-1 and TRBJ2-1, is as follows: KAGVTQTPRYLIKTRGQQVTLSCSPISGHRSVSWYQQTPGQGLQFLFEYFSETQRNKGNFPGRFSGRQFSNSRSEMNVSTLELGDSALYLCASSLVVGQISYNEQFFGPGTRLTVL.

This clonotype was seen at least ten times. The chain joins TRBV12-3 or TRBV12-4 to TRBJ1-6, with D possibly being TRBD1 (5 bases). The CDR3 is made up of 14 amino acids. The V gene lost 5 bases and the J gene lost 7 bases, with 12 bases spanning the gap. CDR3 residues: CASSLGTGNSPLHF. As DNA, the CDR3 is TGTGCCAGCAGTCTCGGGACTGGGAATTCACCCCTCCACTTT.

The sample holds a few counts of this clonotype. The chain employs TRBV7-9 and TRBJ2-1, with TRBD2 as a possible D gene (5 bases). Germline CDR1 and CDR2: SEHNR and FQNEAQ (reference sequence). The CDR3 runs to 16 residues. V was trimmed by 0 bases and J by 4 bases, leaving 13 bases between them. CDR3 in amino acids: CASSLARADPYNEQFF. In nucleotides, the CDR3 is TGTGCCAGCAGCTTAGCGCGGGCGGACCCATACAATGAGCAGTTCTTC.

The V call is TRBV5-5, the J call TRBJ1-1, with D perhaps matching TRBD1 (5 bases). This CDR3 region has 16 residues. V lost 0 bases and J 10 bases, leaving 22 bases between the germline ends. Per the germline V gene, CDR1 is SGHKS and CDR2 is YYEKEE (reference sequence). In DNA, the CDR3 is TGTGCCAGCAGCTTGGCTTTTTTCGGTGGGGGAATCGGAGCTTTCTTT. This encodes CASSLAFFGGGIGAFF.

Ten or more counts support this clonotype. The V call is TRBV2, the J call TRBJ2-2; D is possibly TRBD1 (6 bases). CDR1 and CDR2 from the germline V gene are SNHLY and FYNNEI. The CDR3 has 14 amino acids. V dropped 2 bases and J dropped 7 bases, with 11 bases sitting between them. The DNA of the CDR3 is TGTGCCAGCAGTGAAAAAGCAGGGGACGGGGAGCTGTTTTTT. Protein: CASSEKAGDGELFF.

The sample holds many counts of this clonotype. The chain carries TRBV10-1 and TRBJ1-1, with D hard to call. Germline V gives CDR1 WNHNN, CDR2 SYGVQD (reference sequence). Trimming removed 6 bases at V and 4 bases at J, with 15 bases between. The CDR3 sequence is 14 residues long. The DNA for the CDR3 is TGCGCCAGCAGACTGTCCAGAGGGTTCACTGAAGCTTTCTTT. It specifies CASRLSRGFTEAFF.

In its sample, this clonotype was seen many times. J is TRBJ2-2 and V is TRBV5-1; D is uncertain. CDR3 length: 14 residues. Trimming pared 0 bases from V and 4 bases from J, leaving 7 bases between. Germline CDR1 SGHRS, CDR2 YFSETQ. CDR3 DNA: TGCGCCAGCAGCTTGGGAAGGACCACCGGGGAGCTGTTTTTT. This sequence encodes CASSLGRTTGELFF.

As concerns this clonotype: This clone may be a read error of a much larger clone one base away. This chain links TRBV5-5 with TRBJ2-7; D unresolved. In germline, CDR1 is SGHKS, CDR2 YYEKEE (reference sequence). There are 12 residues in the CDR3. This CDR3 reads CASISYNYGQYF. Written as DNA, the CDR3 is TGTGCCAGCATAAGTTACAATTACGGGCAGTACTTC. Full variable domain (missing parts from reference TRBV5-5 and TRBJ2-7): DAGVTQSPTHLIKTRGQQVTLRCSPISGHKSVSWYQQVLGQGPQFIFQYYEKEERGRGNFPDRFSARQFPNYSSELNVNALLLGDSALYLCASISYNYGQYFGPGTRLTVT.

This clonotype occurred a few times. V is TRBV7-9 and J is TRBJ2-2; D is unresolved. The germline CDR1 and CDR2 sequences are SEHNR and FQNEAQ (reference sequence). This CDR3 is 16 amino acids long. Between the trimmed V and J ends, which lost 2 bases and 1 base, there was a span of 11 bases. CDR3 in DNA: TGTGCCAGCAGCTTATCACAGCTACAGAACACCGGGGAGCTGTTTTTT. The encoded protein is CASSLSQLQNTGELFF.

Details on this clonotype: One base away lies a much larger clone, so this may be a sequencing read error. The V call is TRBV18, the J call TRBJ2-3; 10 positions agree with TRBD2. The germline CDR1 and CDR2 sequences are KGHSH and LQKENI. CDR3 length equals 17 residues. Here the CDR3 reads CASSLNILAGDRDTPYF. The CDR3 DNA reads TGTGCCAGCTCACTAAACATCCTAGCGGGAGATCGAGATACGCCGTATTTT.

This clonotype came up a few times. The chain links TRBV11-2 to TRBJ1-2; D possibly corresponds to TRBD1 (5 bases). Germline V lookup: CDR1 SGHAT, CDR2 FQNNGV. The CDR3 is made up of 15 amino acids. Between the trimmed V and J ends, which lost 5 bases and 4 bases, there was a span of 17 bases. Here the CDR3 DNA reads TGTGCCAGCAGCCCGACAGCCGTGTTAACCTATGGCTACACCTTC. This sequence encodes CASSPTAVLTYGYTF. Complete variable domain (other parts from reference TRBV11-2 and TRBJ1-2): EAGVAQSPRYKIIEKRQSVAFWCNPISGHATLYWYQQILGQGPKLLIQFQNNGVVDDSQLPKDRFSAERLKGVDSTLKIQPAKLEDSAVYLCASSPTAVLTYGYTFGSGTRLTVV.

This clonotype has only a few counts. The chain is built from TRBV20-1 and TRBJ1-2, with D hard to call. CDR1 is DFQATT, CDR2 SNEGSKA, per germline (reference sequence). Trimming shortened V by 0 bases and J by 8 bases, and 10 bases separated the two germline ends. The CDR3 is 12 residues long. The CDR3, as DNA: TGCAGTGCTAGAGATCCGGAAGGAGGCTACACCTTC. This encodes CSARDPEGGYTF.

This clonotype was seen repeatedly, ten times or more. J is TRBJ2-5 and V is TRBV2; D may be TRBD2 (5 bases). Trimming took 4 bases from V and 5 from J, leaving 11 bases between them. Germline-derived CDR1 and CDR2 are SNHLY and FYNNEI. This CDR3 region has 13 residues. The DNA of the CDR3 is TGTGCCAGCAGTGCGGGAACGGGGGAGACCCAGTACTTC. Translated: CASSAGTGETQYF.

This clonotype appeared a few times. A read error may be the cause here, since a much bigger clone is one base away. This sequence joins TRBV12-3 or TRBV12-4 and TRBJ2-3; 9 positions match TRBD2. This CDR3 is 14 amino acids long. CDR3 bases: TGTGTCAGCAGCCTAGCGGGGTCGACAGATACGCAGTATTTT. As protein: CVSSLAGSTDTQYF.

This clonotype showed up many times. CDR3 coding DNA: TGTGCCAGCAGCTCGGCCGGGACAGGGAATGAAAAACTGTTTTTT. As protein: CASSSAGTGNEKLFF. The chain is built from TRBV5-6 and TRBJ1-4; 9 nucleotides agree with TRBD1. The J segment lost 5 bases and the V segment lost 3 bases, leaving 5 bases of the junction unmatched. Germline V CDR1 and CDR2: SGHDT, YYEEEE. The CDR3 is made up of 15 amino acids.

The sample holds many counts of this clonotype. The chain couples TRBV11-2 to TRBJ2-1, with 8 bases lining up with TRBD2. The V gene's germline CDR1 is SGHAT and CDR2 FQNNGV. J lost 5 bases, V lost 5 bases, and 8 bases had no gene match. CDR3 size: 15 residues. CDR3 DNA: TGTGCCAGCAGCCCTAGCCCTAGCGGGCACAATGAGCAGTTCTTC. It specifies CASSPSPSGHNEQFF.

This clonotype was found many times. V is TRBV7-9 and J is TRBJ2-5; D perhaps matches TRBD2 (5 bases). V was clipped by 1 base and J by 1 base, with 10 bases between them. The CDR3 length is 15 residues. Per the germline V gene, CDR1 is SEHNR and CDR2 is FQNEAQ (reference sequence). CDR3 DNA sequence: TGTGCCAGCAGCTTAGGATCGGGGTTCCAAGAGACCCAGTACTTC. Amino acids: CASSLGSGFQETQYF.

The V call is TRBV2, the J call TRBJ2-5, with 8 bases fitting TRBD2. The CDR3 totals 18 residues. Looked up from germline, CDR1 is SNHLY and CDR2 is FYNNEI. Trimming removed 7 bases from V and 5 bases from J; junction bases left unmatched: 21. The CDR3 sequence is CASIEGWPSGSSLETQYF. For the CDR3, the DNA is TGTGCCAGCATCGAAGGGTGGCCTAGCGGGTCGTCATTGGAGACCCAGTACTTC.

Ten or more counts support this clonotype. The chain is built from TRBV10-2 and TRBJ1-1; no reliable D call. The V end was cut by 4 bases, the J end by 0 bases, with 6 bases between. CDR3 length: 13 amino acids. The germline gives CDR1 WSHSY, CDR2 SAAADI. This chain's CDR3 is CASSGGMNTEAFF. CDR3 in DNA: TGCGCCAGCAGTGGAGGCATGAACACTGAAGCTTTCTTT.

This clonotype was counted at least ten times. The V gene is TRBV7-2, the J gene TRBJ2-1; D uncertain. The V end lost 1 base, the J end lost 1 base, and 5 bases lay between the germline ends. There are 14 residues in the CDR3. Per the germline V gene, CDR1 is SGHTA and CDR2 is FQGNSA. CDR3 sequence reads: CASSLVWSYNEQFF. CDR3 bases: TGTGCCAGCAGCTTAGTTTGGTCCTACAATGAGCAGTTCTTC.

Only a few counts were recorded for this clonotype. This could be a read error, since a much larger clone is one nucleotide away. This CDR3 is CASRPPQGSLYF. The CDR3 DNA follows: TGTGCCAGCAGACCACCTCAGGGGTCCTTGTATTTT. The chain employs TRBV12-3 or TRBV12-4 and TRBJ1-3; weak D call: TRBD1 (6 bases). The CDR3 runs to 12 residues. V gave up 6 bases and J gave up 16 bases, with 19 bases separating them.

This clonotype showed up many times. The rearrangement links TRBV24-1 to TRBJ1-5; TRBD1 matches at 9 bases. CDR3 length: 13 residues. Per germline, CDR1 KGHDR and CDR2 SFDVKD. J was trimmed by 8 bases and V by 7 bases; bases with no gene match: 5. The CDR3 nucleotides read TGTGCCACCAGCGGACAGGGGATAGAGCCCCAGCATTTT. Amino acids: CATSGQGIEPQHF.

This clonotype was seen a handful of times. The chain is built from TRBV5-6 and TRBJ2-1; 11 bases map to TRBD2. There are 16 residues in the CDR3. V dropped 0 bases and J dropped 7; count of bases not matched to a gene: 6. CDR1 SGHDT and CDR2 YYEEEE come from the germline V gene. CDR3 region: CASSLEASGGWNEQFF. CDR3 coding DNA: TGTGCCAGCAGCTTGGAAGCTAGCGGGGGGTGGAATGAGCAGTTCTTC. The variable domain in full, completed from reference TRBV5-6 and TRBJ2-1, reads DAGVTQSPTHLIKTRGQQVTLRCSPKSGHDTVSWYQQALGQGPQFIFQYYEEEERQRGNFPDRFSGHQFPNYSSELNVNALLLGDSALYLCASSLEASGGWNEQFFGPGTRLTVL.

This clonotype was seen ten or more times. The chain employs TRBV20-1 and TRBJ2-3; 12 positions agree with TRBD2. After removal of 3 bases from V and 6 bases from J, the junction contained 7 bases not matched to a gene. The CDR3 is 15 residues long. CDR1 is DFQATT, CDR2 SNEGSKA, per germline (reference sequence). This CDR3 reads CSASGLAGSGDTQYF. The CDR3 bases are TGCAGTGCTAGCGGACTAGCGGGGTCCGGGGATACGCAGTATTTT.

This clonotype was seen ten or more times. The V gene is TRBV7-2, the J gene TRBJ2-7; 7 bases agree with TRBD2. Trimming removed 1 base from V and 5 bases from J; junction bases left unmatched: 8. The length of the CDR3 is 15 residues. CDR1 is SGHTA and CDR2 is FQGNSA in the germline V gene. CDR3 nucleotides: TGTGCCAGCAGCTTAGGGGGTGGTGGGAGGGACGAGCAGTACTTC. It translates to CASSLGGGGRDEQYF. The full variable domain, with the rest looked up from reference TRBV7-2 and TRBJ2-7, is GAGVSQSPSNKVTEKGKDVELRCDPISGHTALYWYRQSLGQGLEFLIYFQGNSAPDKSGLPSDRFSAERTGGSVSTLTIQRTQQEDSAVYLCASSLGGGGRDEQYFGPGTRLTVT.

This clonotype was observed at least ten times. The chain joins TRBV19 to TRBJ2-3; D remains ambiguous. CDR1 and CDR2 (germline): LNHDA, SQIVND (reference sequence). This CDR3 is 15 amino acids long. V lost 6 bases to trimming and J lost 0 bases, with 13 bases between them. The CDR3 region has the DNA TGTGCCAGTAGGCCACCTTGGCCAAGCACAGATACGCAGTATTTT. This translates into CASRPPWPSTDTQYF.

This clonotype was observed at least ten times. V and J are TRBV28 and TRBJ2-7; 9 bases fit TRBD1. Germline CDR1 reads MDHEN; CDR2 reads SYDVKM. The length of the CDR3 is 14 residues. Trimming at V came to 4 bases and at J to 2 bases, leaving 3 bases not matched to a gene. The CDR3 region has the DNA TGTGCCAGCAGTTGGGACAGGGCAGCCTACGAGCAGTACTTC. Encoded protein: CASSWDRAAYEQYF.

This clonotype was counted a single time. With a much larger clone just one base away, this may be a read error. CDR3 coding DNA: TGCGCCAGCAGCCCGGCGGTGTCAGCCTTGCGCACTGAAGCTTTCTTT. It is translated as CASSPAVSALRTEAFF. The gene calls are TRBV5-1 and TRBJ1-1; no clear D. Germline CDR1 is SGHRS and CDR2 is YFSETQ. V lost 4 bases, J lost 4 bases, and 20 bases lay in between. The CDR3 length is 16 residues.

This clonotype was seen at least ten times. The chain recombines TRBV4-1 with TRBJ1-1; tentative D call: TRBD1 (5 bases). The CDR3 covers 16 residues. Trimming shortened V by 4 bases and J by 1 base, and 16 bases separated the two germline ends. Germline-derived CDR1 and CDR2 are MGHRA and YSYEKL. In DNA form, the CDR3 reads TGCGCCAGCAGCCCTTCCCCCGGGGCCCCGAACACTGAAGCTTTCTTT. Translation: CASSPSPGAPNTEAFF.

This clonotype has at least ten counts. The CDR3 DNA is TGCAGCGTTCCAGGGGTGGGAAACACCATATATTTT. Protein product: CSVPGVGNTIYF. The rearrangement links TRBV29-1 to TRBJ1-3; TRBD1 might be the D (6 bases). This CDR3 is 12 amino acids long. Germline assignment: CDR1 SQVTM and CDR2 ANQGSEA. V lost 5 bases and J 4 bases, leaving 9 bases between the germline ends.

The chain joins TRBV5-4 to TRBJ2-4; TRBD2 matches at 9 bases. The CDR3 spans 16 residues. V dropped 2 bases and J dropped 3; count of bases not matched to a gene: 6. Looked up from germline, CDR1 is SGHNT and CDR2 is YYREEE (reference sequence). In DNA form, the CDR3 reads TGTGCCAGCAGCTTTTCGACTAGCGGTCTCAAAAACATTCAGTACTTC. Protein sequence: CASSFSTSGLKNIQYF.